This T cell receptor (beta chain) stems from a study of T cell responses to AZD1222 COVID-19 vaccine. With regard to this clone: Its antigen remains unknown.

V was pared by 5 bases and J by 6 bases, with 12 bases of the junction left unmatched. Germline loops: CDR1 MNHEY, CDR2 SVGAGI. There are 15 residues in the CDR3. Study-wide findings and caveats: Mostly white British, mostly female donors; authors suggested clonal diversity may be underestimated. Scientists sampled the repertoires only once the peak T cell response had passed. Only six AZD1222 recipients tested seropositive at baseline.

The protocol was immunoSEQ multiplex PCR, while the TCRdb copy is restricted to in-frame clones and leaves out a portion. The repertoire consists of 55,000 to 65,000 clones, with roughly 88% occurring once and the leading ten covering roughly 15%. This receptor was identified in an adult in good health. J is TRBJ1-1 and V is TRBV6-5; the match to TRBD1 covers 7 bases. The sequencing here drew on peripheral blood, taken on day 0 of AZD1222 vaccination. The CDR3 region has the DNA TGTGCCAGCAGTCCGCGTATGAGACAGGGATCTGAAGCTTTCTTT. Translation gives CASSPRMRQGSEAFF.